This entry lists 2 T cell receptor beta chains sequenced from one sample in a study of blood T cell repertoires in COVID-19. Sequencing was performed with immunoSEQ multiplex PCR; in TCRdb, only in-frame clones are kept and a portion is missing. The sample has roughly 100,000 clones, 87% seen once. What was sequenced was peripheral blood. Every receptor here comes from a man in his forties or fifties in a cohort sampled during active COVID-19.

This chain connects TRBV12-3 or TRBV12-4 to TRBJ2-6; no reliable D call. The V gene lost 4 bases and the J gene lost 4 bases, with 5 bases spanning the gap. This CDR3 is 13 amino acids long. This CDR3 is CASSSSGANVLTF. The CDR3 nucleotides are TGTGCCAGCAGTTCTTCCGGGGCCAACGTCCTGACTTTC.

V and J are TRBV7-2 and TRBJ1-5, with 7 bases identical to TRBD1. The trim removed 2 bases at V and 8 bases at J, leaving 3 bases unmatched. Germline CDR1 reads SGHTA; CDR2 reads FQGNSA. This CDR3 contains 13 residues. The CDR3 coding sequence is TGTGCCAGCAGCTTAAGGGGGCGGGAGCCCCAGCATTTT. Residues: CASSLRGREPQHF.